Shown below are 24 T cell receptor beta chains from a single sample sequenced in a study of T cells in Graves' hyperthyroidism and ophthalmopathy. The source material, RNA transcripts, was used to amplify TCR beta CDR3 regions. TCR CDR3 regions were first amplified by RT-PCR with HTBI primers. TCRdb re-called the multiplex PCR reads through MiXCR, storing one row per CDR3 protein. Of around 690,000 distinct CDR3 sequences in the sample, 20% were seen once. The specimen was blood. Receptor source: a man aged 30 to 39 with Graves' ophthalmopathy.

Many counts were recorded for this clonotype. This chain joins TRBV28 and TRBJ1-1; D is ambiguous. CDR3 length: 12 residues. Germline V gene data show CDR1 as MDHEN and CDR2 as SYDVKM. Trimming removed 7 bases from V and 0 bases from J, with 6 bases in between. This CDR3 is CASTYMNTEAFF. DNA of the CDR3: TGTGCCAGCACCTACATGAACACTGAAGCTTTCTTT.

This clonotype has a count of ten or more. This chain links TRBV28 with TRBJ2-3; 9 positions agree with TRBD1. Germline V gene sequence: CDR1 MDHEN, CDR2 SYDVKM. This CDR3 comprises 15 residues. With V trimmed by 3 bases and J by 5 bases, 6 bases remained unmatched. The CDR3 sequence is CASSFRDRVIDTQYF. In DNA form, the CDR3 reads TGTGCCAGCAGTTTCCGGGACAGGGTAATAGATACGCAGTATTTT.

This sequence joins TRBV24-1 and TRBJ2-1, with TRBD2 matching 12 bases. Germline-derived CDR1 and CDR2 are KGHDR and SFDVKD. J was trimmed by 3 bases and V by 9 bases; bases with no gene match: 5. The length of the CDR3 is 15 residues. DNA of the CDR3: TGTGCCACCTCTAGCGGGAGGGCCCTCTACAATGAGCAGTTCTTC. Its protein product is CATSSGRALYNEQFF.

This clonotype was detected a few times. The V gene is TRBV24-1, the J gene TRBJ2-7; 7 positions match TRBD1. Germline V gene data show CDR1 as KGHDR and CDR2 as SFDVKD. The CDR3 length is 18 residues. V lost 0 bases, J lost 0 bases, and 10 bases stayed unmatched. Here the CDR3 DNA reads TGTGCCACCAGTGATTTGCAAGATAGGGGACAGAGCTCCTACGAGCAGTACTTC. Translated, it gives CATSDLQDRGQSSYEQYF.

V usage is TRBV20-1 and J usage is TRBJ2-4, with D possibly TRBD1 on 6 matching bases. Between the trimmed V and J ends, which lost 0 bases and 7 bases, there was a span of 13 bases. CDR1 and CDR2 (germline): DFQATT, SNEGSKA (reference sequence). The CDR3 has 14 residues. CDR3 sequence reads: CSARDQTGSNIQYF. CDR3 in DNA: TGCAGTGCTAGAGATCAGACAGGTTCGAACATTCAGTACTTC.

The chain is built from TRBV5-1 and TRBJ2-1, with 8 positions matching TRBD2. This CDR3 contains 14 residues. The germline V gene has CDR1 SGHRS and CDR2 YFSETQ. Germline trimming cut 4 bases from V and 8 bases from J; bases unmatched to any gene: 8. In DNA, the CDR3 is TGCGCCAGCAGCCCGTCCCTAGCGGGCTATGAGCAGTTCTTC. Its translation is CASSPSLAGYEQFF.

The rearrangement uses TRBV10-3 and TRBJ2-7, with TRBD1 as a possible D gene (6 bases). This CDR3 has 16 residues. In germline, CDR1 is ENHRY, CDR2 SYGVKD. The V end was cut by 6 bases, the J end by 2 bases, with 20 bases between. CDR3 DNA sequence: TGTGCCATCAGCTCCCGAACAGGGCTGGCAGCCTACGAGCAGTACTTC. It translates to CAISSRTGLAAYEQYF.

This clonotype was detected only a few times. The rearrangement uses TRBV12-3 or TRBV12-4 and TRBJ2-5; TRBD2 agrees at 8 bases. The CDR3 loop spans 16 amino acids. With 8 bases clipped from V and 1 base from J, the junction kept 12 bases outside the gene matches. CDR3 nucleotides: TGTGCCAGCGGGCTTTCGCTAGCGGGTCTCCAAGAGACCCAGTACTTC. As protein: CASGLSLAGLQETQYF.

The sample holds many counts of this clonotype. This chain connects TRBV28 to TRBJ1-4; D remains ambiguous. CDR1 is MDHEN, CDR2 SYDVKM, per germline. The CDR3 is 14 amino acids. V shed 5 bases and J shed 5 bases, with 12 bases lying between them. Written as DNA, the CDR3 is TGTGCCAGCAGTAAGCCCCATGGGAATGAAAAACTGTTTTTT. Amino acids: CASSKPHGNEKLFF.

This clonotype was counted only a few times. One base away lies a much larger clone, so this may be a sequencing read error. This chain links TRBV2 with TRBJ1-1, with D perhaps TRBD1 (5 bases). The ends were cut back, 6 bases at V and 1 base at J, with 9 bases in the middle. Germline CDR1 and CDR2: SNHLY and FYNNEI. CDR3 size: 13 residues. As DNA, the CDR3 is TGTGCCAGCAGGTTCCAGGGGAACACTGAAGCTTTCTTT. As protein: CASRFQGNTEAFF.

The sample holds a few counts of this clonotype. The V gene is TRBV20-1, the J gene TRBJ1-2; TRBD1 is a possible D gene (6 bases). Germline-derived CDR1 and CDR2 are DFQATT and SNEGSKA (reference sequence). This CDR3 has 13 residues. V was cut by 5 bases and J by 2 bases, with 12 bases left in between. The CDR3 region has the DNA TGCAGTGCTCGTCGGACAGCCAACTATGGCTACACCTTC. It translates to CSARRTANYGYTF.

In regard to this clonotype: A single base is all that separates this from a far larger clone, so a read error is likely. This sequence joins TRBV12-3 or TRBV12-4 and TRBJ2-7; no definite D call. The CDR3 sequence is 11 residues long. As DNA, the CDR3 is TGTGCCGGCAGTTTTACCTACGAGCAGTACTTC. Amino acid sequence: CAGSFTYEQYF.

This clonotype was recorded at least ten times. The chain recombines TRBV2 with TRBJ1-5, with D possibly being TRBD1 (6 bases). Per the germline V gene, CDR1 is SNHLY and CDR2 is FYNNEI. The CDR3 is made up of 18 amino acids. Trimming cost V 6 bases and J 6 bases, with 27 bases left between them. The CDR3: CASSLGNIRVTRGQPQHF. CDR3 nucleotide sequence: TGTGCCAGCAGCCTCGGGAATATCAGGGTAACCAGGGGTCAGCCCCAGCATTTT.

The sample holds a few counts of this clonotype. The chain has TRBV15 and TRBJ1-4, with no clear D. CDR1 and CDR2 (germline): LNHNV, YYDKDF (reference sequence). CDR3 length equals 17 residues. The germline V and J ends were trimmed by 4 bases and 0 bases, with 15 bases remaining between them. The CDR3 spells CATSTRRLGATNEKLFF. DNA of the CDR3: TGTGCCACCAGCACTCGAAGGTTGGGTGCAACTAATGAAAAACTGTTTTTT.

This clonotype was observed many times. This chain connects TRBV5-1 to TRBJ1-6; D remains ambiguous. CDR1 and CDR2 (germline): SGHRS, YFSETQ. Trimming cost V 0 bases and J 9 bases, with 10 bases left between them. The CDR3 sequence is 14 residues long. In DNA form, the CDR3 reads TGCGCCAGCAGCTTGGCCTTCTCGGGTTCACCCCTCCACTTT. Translated: CASSLAFSGSPLHF. Combining the CDR3 with reference TRBV5-1 and TRBJ1-6 gives the whole variable domain KAGVTQTPRYLIKTRGQQVTLSCSPISGHRSVSWYQQTPGQGLQFLFEYFSETQRNKGNFPGRFSGRQFSNSRSEMNVSTLELGDSALYLCASSLAFSGSPLHFGNGTRLTVT.

A few counts support this clonotype. The genes are TRBV28 and TRBJ1-3; TRBD1 is a possible D gene (6 bases). This CDR3 has 17 amino acids. V gave up 4 bases and J gave up 4 bases, with 20 bases separating them. Per germline, CDR1 MDHEN and CDR2 SYDVKM. CDR3 sequence: CASSSRGGLISGNTIYF. In DNA, the CDR3 is TGTGCCAGCAGTTCTAGGGGGGGGCTCATTTCGGGAAACACCATATATTTT.

In this sample, this clonotype turned up a few times. The rearrangement links TRBV29-1 to TRBJ2-1; D may match TRBD1 or TRBD2 (5 bases each). Trimming removed 5 bases from V and 4 bases from J, with 12 bases in between. Germline V gives CDR1 SQVTM, CDR2 ANQGSEA. The CDR3 extends over 13 amino acids. CDR3 DNA: TGCAGCGTTAGACAGACGGGGTACAATGAGCAGTTCTTC. Translated, it gives CSVRQTGYNEQFF.

This clonotype was counted only a few times. This sequence joins TRBV20-1 and TRBJ1-5; D might be TRBD1 (5 bases). Trimming shortened V by 6 bases and J by 0 bases, and 18 bases separated the two germline ends. This CDR3 is 16 amino acids long. From germline, CDR1 is DFQATT and CDR2 SNEGSKA (reference sequence). This CDR3 reads CSAPRSTDNSNQPQHF. DNA for the CDR3: TGCAGTGCCCCCCGATCGACAGATAATAGCAATCAGCCCCAGCATTTT.

The table lists this clonotype with a few counts. The chain carries TRBV20-1 and TRBJ2-7; D may be TRBD1 or TRBD2 (6 bases each). Trimming removed 6 bases from V and 6 bases from J, with 21 bases in between. The germline V gene has CDR1 DFQATT and CDR2 SNEGSKA (reference sequence). The CDR3 has 14 amino acids. For the CDR3, the DNA is TGCAGTGCCCCCCTCGGGACACGGGGGAGCGAGCAGTACTTC. Protein sequence: CSAPLGTRGSEQYF.

The chain has TRBV19 and TRBJ2-5, with 8 bases fitting TRBD1. The germline V gene has CDR1 LNHDA and CDR2 SQIVND (reference sequence). V trimming: 6 bases; J trimming: 5 bases; junction bases outside the gene matches: 11. The CDR3 spans 15 residues. CDR3 DNA: TGTGCCAGTAGCACTGGACAGGGTAGGATGGAGACCCAGTACTTC. Its protein is CASSTGQGRMETQYF.

This clonotype was recorded a few times. The V call is TRBV4-1, the J call TRBJ2-4; the D gene is possibly TRBD1 (6 bases). The CDR3 has 14 amino acids. CDR1 is MGHRA and CDR2 is YSYEKL in the germline V gene. Deletions cut 1 base from V and 8 bases from J, with 12 bases between. The CDR3 coding sequence is TGCGCCAGCAGCCAAGTAGGACAGCTTTACATTCAGTACTTC. Amino acids: CASSQVGQLYIQYF.

The chain links TRBV30 to TRBJ2-5; maybe TRBD1 (6 bases). The CDR3 runs to 12 residues. The V end was cut by 5 bases, the J end by 12 bases, with 19 bases between. The germline V gene has CDR1 GTSNPN and CDR2 SVGIG (reference sequence). The CDR3 region has the DNA TGTGCCTGGGGATACGCGACAGGCCCCGAGTACTTC. Its protein product is CAWGYATGPEYF.

The V gene is TRBV30, the J gene TRBJ2-3, with 13 bases identical to TRBD2. CDR3 length: 17 amino acids. CDR1 and CDR2 from the germline V gene are GTSNPN and SVGIG (reference sequence). Losses at the gene ends were 5 bases for V and 3 bases for J; bases not matched to a gene: 11. In nucleotides, the CDR3 is TGTGCCTGGTCCGGGACTAGCGGGGTTCGAGGGACAGATACGCAGTATTTT. It yields the protein CAWSGTSGVRGTDTQYF.

This clonotype was recorded a few times. At one of its ends the junction is not consistent with the germline gene, which may arise from a read error. The rearrangement links TRBV5-1 to TRBJ2-1, with 11 bases aligning to TRBD1. This CDR3 contains 18 residues. Germline loops: CDR1 SGHRS, CDR2 YFSETQ. The CDR3 bases are TGCACCAGCAGCCCCAGACTCGGACAGGGGGCACCCTACAATGAGCAGTTCTTC. Amino acids: CTSSPRLGQGAPYNEQFF.